The T cell receptor (beta chain) under discussion was sequenced for a study of T cells expressing NK-cell markers. For the study at large: The authors derived TCR beta repertoires from sorted CD3+CD56+NKG2C+, CD3+CD56+NKG2C- and CD3+CD56-NKG2C+ T cells. Regarding the study as a whole: Dominance of the CD3+CD56-NKG2C+ fraction by these clonotypes also held in a handful of donors.

As for this clonotype: Its antigen is still unknown.

TCRdb re-called the 5' RACE reads and catalogs CDR3 proteins one per entry, DNA excluded. The sample totals some 600,000 distinct CDR3 sequences. CDR3 size: 12 residues. Germline V gives CDR1 SGHKS, CDR2 YYEKEE (reference sequence). The chain combines TRBV5-5 with TRBJ1-1. Source material: blood T cells: a sorted CD56 or NKG2C T cell subset, CD4+ or CD8+ T cells, or bulk PBMC T cells (not recorded which). The receptor was isolated from a man younger than 30 in good health. This CDR3 reads CASSLVLGEAFF.